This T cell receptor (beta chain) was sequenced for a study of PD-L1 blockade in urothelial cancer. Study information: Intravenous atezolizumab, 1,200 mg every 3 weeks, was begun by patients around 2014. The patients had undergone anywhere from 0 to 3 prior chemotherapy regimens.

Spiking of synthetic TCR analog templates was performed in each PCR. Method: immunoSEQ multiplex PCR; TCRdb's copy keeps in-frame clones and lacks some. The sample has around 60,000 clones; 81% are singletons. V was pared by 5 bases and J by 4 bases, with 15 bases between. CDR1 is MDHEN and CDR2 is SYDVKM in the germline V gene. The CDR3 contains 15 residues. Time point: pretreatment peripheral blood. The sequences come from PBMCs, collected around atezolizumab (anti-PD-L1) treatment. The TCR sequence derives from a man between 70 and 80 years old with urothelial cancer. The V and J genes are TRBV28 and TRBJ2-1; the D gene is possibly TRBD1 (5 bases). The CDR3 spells CASSPSRVIYNEQFF. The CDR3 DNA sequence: TGTGCCAGCAGTCCCTCCAGGGTCATATACAATGAGCAGTTCTTC.